This T cell receptor (beta chain) was identified in a study of T cell responses to AZD1222 COVID-19 vaccine. Study-wide findings and caveats: Regions 160-218 and 743-854 held dominance among vaccine-associated CD4 TCRs, which spanned spike. The reported proportion of spike-specific TCRs targeting unmutated variant regions was nearly half.

With regard to this clone: What it binds is unknown.

The CDR3 sequence is 11 residues long. V lost 2 bases, J lost 5 bases, and 1 base lay in between. Germline V gives CDR1 MNHNY, CDR2 SVGAGI (reference sequence). The table came from immunoSEQ multiplex PCR; TCRdb's copy has only in-frame clones and leaves some out. Of some 130,000 clones in the sample, under 90% are singletons; the top ten hold 20% to 25%. This receptor was taken from an adult in good health. This sequence joins TRBV6-6 and TRBJ1-5; D is unresolved. The sequences come from peripheral blood, collected on day 0 of AZD1222 vaccination. CDR3 residues: CASSYDQPQHF. DNA of the CDR3: TGTGCCAGCAGTTACGATCAGCCCCAGCATTTT.